The rows below give T cell receptor beta chains drawn from one sample of a study of blood T cell repertoires in COVID-19. The table came from immunoSEQ multiplex PCR; TCRdb's copy has only in-frame clones and leaves some out. This sample carries 90,000 to 120,000 clones, 75% to 90% of them seen once, and the ten largest clones take more than 14%. Sample: peripheral blood. Every receptor here comes from a man in his fifties or sixties with acute or convalescent COVID-19. CDR3s include the opening cysteine and the closing phenylalanine or tryptophan. The order of the fields is V gene, J gene, D gene, clone size, CDR3 DNA, CDR3 protein. A D gene is named only where the DNA matches it firmly. Rows may omit the clone size; those that give it use once, few, many or a size class.

TRBV20-1	TRBJ2-1	TRBD2	NA	TGCAGTGCTAGTGGGTGGGCTAGCGGGCGGGATGAGCAGTTCTTC	CSASGWASGRDEQFF
TRBV6-1	TRBJ1-2	NA	NA	TGTGCCAGCAGTGAAGCGCGGGGCTATGGCTACACCTTC	CASSEARGYGYTF
TRBV5-4	TRBJ2-3	TRBD2	NA	TGTGCCAGCAGCTTCGGGACTAGCGGGAGCCCAGATACGCAGTATTTT	CASSFGTSGSPDTQYF
TRBV3-1/TRBV3-2	TRBJ1-4	NA	NA	TGTGCCAGCAGCCACCCCCAATGGGGGGGACTGTTTTTT	CASSHPQWGGLFF
TRBV4-2	TRBJ1-5	NA	NA	TGTGCCAGCAGCCAAGACCTTGACAGCTTGAATCAGCCCCAGCATTTT	CASSQDLDSLNQPQHF
TRBV9	TRBJ2-1	TRBD2	NA	TGTGCCAGCAGGGAAACGACTAGCGGGAGGAATGAGCAGTTCTTC	CASRETTSGRNEQFF
TRBV6-5	TRBJ2-2	TRBD2	once	TGTGCCAGTACTAGCGGGAGTGGGACCGGGGAGCTGTTTTTT	CASTSGSGTGELFF
TRBV5-1	TRBJ2-3	NA	NA	TGCGCCAGCAGCTTGGGGACACAAGGGGGAGATACGCAGTATTTT	CASSLGTQGGDTQYF
TRBV5-8	TRBJ2-4	NA	NA	TGTGCCAGCAGATTCTCCGCGGGAAACATTCAGTACTTC	CASRFSAGNIQYF
TRBV5-1	TRBJ2-5	TRBD2	NA	TGCGCCAGCAGCTTGGGACTAGCGGGAGAGACCCAGTACTTC	CASSLGLAGETQYF
TRBV2	TRBJ2-1	TRBD2	NA	TGTGCCAGCAGTGAAGGGCTAGCGGGAGGCTATGAGCAGTTCTTC	CASSEGLAGGYEQFF
TRBV9	TRBJ2-3	TRBD2	once	TGTGCCAGCAGCGTAGGAGCGGGAGGCCCAGATACGCAGTATTTT	CASSVGAGGPDTQYF
TRBV27	TRBJ2-1	TRBD2	NA	TGTGCCAGCAGTTTCAAAGGGACAGCCCGGACTAGCGGGAGACAGGGTGAGCAGTTCTTC	CASSFKGTARTSGRQGEQFF
TRBV6-5	TRBJ2-7	TRBD2	NA	TGTGCCAGCAGCCGTCGACTAGCGGGAGGTTCCGAGCAGTACTTC	CASSRRLAGGSEQYF
TRBV6-7	TRBJ1-6	NA	NA	TGTGCCAGCAGTTGTGTTCGGCAGGGAAATAATTCACCCCTCCACTTT	CASSCVRQGNNSPLHF
TRBV6-5	TRBJ2-3	NA	NA	TGTGCCAGCAGACTACAGGGCAAAGTCGCAGATACGCAGTATTTT	CASRLQGKVADTQYF
TRBV5-4	TRBJ1-4	NA	NA	TGTGCCAGCAGCTTGGGACCTAGGGAAAAACTGTTTTTT	CASSLGPREKLFF
TRBV20-1	TRBJ1-1	NA	NA	TGCAGTGCTAGTAGCGCCCGTAACACTGAAGCTTTCTTT	CSASSARNTEAFF
TRBV7-9	TRBJ2-5	NA	NA	TGTGCCAGCAGCCCACGGGATCCTGCGGAGACCCAGTACTTC	CASSPRDPAETQYF
TRBV27	TRBJ1-5	NA	NA	TGTGCCAGCAGTCCAACAGGAGGGTACCAGCCCCAGCATTTT	CASSPTGGYQPQHF
TRBV5-4	TRBJ2-5	TRBD2	NA	TGTGCCAGCAGCTTAGGACTAGCGGGAAAGCAAGAGACCCAGTACTTC	CASSLGLAGKQETQYF
TRBV9	TRBJ1-4	NA	NA	TGTGCCAGCAGCGCGACAGGAGACAATGAAAAACTGTTTTTT	CASSATGDNEKLFF
TRBV28	TRBJ2-5	NA	NA	TGTGCCAGCAGTCTTGGGCGGGTCCAGGCCCAAGAGACCCAGTACTTC	CASSLGRVQAQETQYF
TRBV2	TRBJ1-1	TRBD1	NA	TGTGCCAGCAGTCGGACAGGGGTGAACACTGAAGCTTTCTTT	CASSRTGVNTEAFF
TRBV7-8	TRBJ2-2	NA	NA	TGTGCCAGCAGCTTAGGTACTAGTTTTGCCGGGGAGCTGTTTTTT	CASSLGTSFAGELFF
TRBV10-1	TRBJ2-7	NA	NA	TGCGCCAGCCGGGACTCCTACGAGCAGTACTTC	CASRDSYEQYF
TRBV27	TRBJ1-5	NA	NA	TGTGCCAGCAGCGCCCGGGGGCATTTT	CASSARGHF
TRBV14	TRBJ2-7	TRBD1	few	TGTGCCAGCAGCCAAGTCGCGGGACAGGGGGCGGGTGAGCAGTACTTC	CASSQVAGQGAGEQYF
TRBV7-9	TRBJ2-3	TRBD2	NA	TGTGCCAGCAGCCGACTAGCGGGAGCCGGAGATACGCAGTATTTT	CASSRLAGAGDTQYF